This T cell receptor beta chain was recorded in a study of blood T cells in healthy people across ages. This CDR3 is 13 amino acids long. The J segment lost 5 bases and the V segment lost 7 bases, leaving 3 bases of the junction unmatched. In germline, CDR1 is SEHNR, CDR2 FQNEAQ (reference sequence). Notes on the study in general: PBMCs were not sorted, which prevented a conclusive comparison of naive versus antigen-experienced cells.

Note on this clonotype: Antigen unknown.

A sample-barcoded 5' primer and a J-beta primer mix were used in a second PCR of about 6 to 12 cycles. Each CDR3 protein gets one entry after TCRdb re-called the 5' RACE reads with MiXCR. The sample shows about 1 million distinct CDR3 sequences, 45% of them seen only once. The sequencing input was blood. The genes are TRBV7-9 and TRBJ2-5; 11 nucleotides agree with TRBD2. This TCR derives from a woman aged 55-70 years in good health. The CDR3 DNA follows: TGTGCCAGCATAGCGGGAGGGCCGGAGACCCAGTACTTC. Protein sequence: CASIAGGPETQYF.